This T cell receptor (beta chain) was observed in a study of shared clonotypes between healthy human individuals. Study observations and caveats: Naive CD4 clonotypes overlapped across a handful of donors at about 5%.

Per the germline V gene, CDR1 is SGHTA and CDR2 is FQGTGA. V lost 8 bases, J lost 4 bases, and 18 bases lay in between. This CDR3 has 14 amino acids. As for this clone: Its antigen is not known.

Clones were read by immunoSEQ multiplex PCR, and TCRdb kept only the in-frame ones, dropping some. The sample has a few hundred thousand clones; around 86% are singletons. Sequencing used memory CD8+ T cells sorted from blood. Subset in this sample: CD45RO+ cells pooled with CCR7-negative TemRA cells. The chain links TRBV7-3 to TRBJ2-7, with a possible D match to TRBD2 (5 bases). This receptor was obtained from a man between 18 and 29 years old in good health. CDR3 DNA: TGTGCCAGCTTTCAAGTGTCCGGGATTTACGAGCAGTACTTC. This encodes CASFQVSGIYEQYF.